Listed below are T cell receptor beta chains from one sample, sequenced in a study of CD8+ T cells in alopecia areata. Produced via immunoSEQ multiplex PCR; TCRdb's table is partial and in-frame only. The table records fewer than 150,000 clones, 35% to 45% of them present only once. Sequenced material: CD4+ T cells sorted from blood. The source is a human donor with alopecia areata. Both conserved end residues are part of each CDR3. D genes are given only for firm matches. Clone size appears in some rows only: once, few, many, or a class for an expanded clone.

CDR3 DNA: TGCAGCGTTGAGGGACAGAACACTGAAGCTTTCTTT
CDR3 protein: CSVEGQNTEAFF
D gene: -
J gene: TRBJ1-1
V gene: TRBV29-1
clone size: -

CDR3 DNA: TGTGCCAGCAGTTCACGGACTAGCGGGGAGACCCAGTACTTC
CDR3 protein: CASSSRTSGETQYF
D gene: TRBD2
J gene: TRBJ2-5
V gene: TRBV27
clone size: -

CDR3 DNA: TGTGCCAGCAGCTTATTACAGGGCAACTCTGGGGCCAACGTCCTGACTTTC
CDR3 protein: CASSLLQGNSGANVLTF
D gene: -
J gene: TRBJ2-6
V gene: TRBV7-9
clone size: -

CDR3 DNA: TGTGCCAGCAGAAAGACTGGAGGCAATGAGCAGTTCTTC
CDR3 protein: CASRKTGGNEQFF
D gene: -
J gene: TRBJ2-1
V gene: TRBV25-1
clone size: -

CDR3 DNA: TGTGCCAGCAGTAAAGGAAATGAGGCCAACGTCCTGACTTTC
CDR3 protein: CASSKGNEANVLTF
D gene: -
J gene: TRBJ2-6
V gene: TRBV27
clone size: once

CDR3 DNA: TGCAGCGTTCTCGGGCGGGACTATGGCTACACCTTC
CDR3 protein: CSVLGRDYGYTF
D gene: -
J gene: TRBJ1-2
V gene: TRBV29-1
clone size: few

CDR3 DNA: TGTGCCTGGAGTGTACTCGGCCTAGCGGGCTACAATGAGCAGTTCTTC
CDR3 protein: CAWSVLGLAGYNEQFF
D gene: TRBD2
J gene: TRBJ2-1
V gene: TRBV30
clone size: -

CDR3 DNA: TGCGCCAGCAGCGCCAAGACTAGCGGAAACAATGAGCAGTTCTTC
CDR3 protein: CASSAKTSGNNEQFF
D gene: TRBD2
J gene: TRBJ2-1
V gene: TRBV5-1
clone size: -

CDR3 DNA: TGTGCCTGGAGTTGGGCTAGCGGCTCCTACAATGAGCAGTTCTTC
CDR3 protein: CAWSWASGSYNEQFF
D gene: TRBD2
J gene: TRBJ2-1
V gene: TRBV30
clone size: -

CDR3 DNA: TGTGCCAGCAGCTTCACGGCTAGCGGGGTTTTCTCCTACGAGCAGTACTTC
CDR3 protein: CASSFTASGVFSYEQYF
D gene: TRBD2
J gene: TRBJ2-7
V gene: TRBV7-9
clone size: -

CDR3 DNA: TGTGCCTGGGATCCGGGACTGCCCTTCGGCGAGCAGTACTTC
CDR3 protein: CAWDPGLPFGEQYF
D gene: -
J gene: TRBJ2-7
V gene: TRBV30
clone size: -

CDR3 DNA: TGTGCCAGCAGGCGAAGCGGGGCTGCCTACAATGAGCAGTTCTTC
CDR3 protein: CASRRSGAAYNEQFF
D gene: TRBD2
J gene: TRBJ2-1
V gene: TRBV28
clone size: few

CDR3 DNA: TGCAGCGTGGGGACGTACGAGCAGTACTTC
CDR3 protein: CSVGTYEQYF
D gene: -
J gene: TRBJ2-7
V gene: TRBV29-1
clone size: few

CDR3 DNA: TGCAGCGTTGGAGGGAGTCCGAACACTGAAGCTTTCTTT
CDR3 protein: CSVGGSPNTEAFF
D gene: -
J gene: TRBJ1-1
V gene: TRBV29-1
clone size: few

CDR3 DNA: TGTGCCAGCAGCCCATCCCCTCGCGGAGGGGGAGGAGAGACCCAGTACTTC
CDR3 protein: CASSPSPRGGGGETQYF
D gene: -
J gene: TRBJ2-5
V gene: TRBV7-3
clone size: -

CDR3 DNA: TGTGCCAGCAGTTACTCTCGGGCCTACGAGCAGTACTTC
CDR3 protein: CASSYSRAYEQYF
D gene: -
J gene: TRBJ2-7
V gene: TRBV6-5
clone size: -

CDR3 DNA: TGCGCCAGCAGCCTTGCCTTCAGGACGACGGGACTAGCGGGAGGTTACTACGAGCAGTACTTC
CDR3 protein: CASSLAFRTTGLAGGYYEQYF
D gene: TRBD2
J gene: TRBJ2-7
V gene: TRBV5-1
clone size: -

CDR3 DNA: TGCGCCAGCAGCCAAGGGGCCGGGAGGGCTGGCTACACCTTC
CDR3 protein: CASSQGAGRAGYTF
D gene: -
J gene: TRBJ1-2
V gene: TRBV4-3
clone size: few

CDR3 DNA: TGTGCCAGCAGTACGCCAGGGCAGGGTAAAAATACGCAGTATTTT
CDR3 protein: CASSTPGQGKNTQYF
D gene: -
J gene: TRBJ2-3
V gene: TRBV6-5
clone size: -

CDR3 DNA: TGCAGCGTTGTAACCGGGAGTCGTGGCTACACCTTC
CDR3 protein: CSVVTGSRGYTF
D gene: -
J gene: TRBJ1-2
V gene: TRBV29-1
clone size: few

CDR3 DNA: TGCAGCGCTACACTGACAGCTGCCAACTACGAGCAGTACTTC
CDR3 protein: CSATLTAANYEQYF
D gene: -
J gene: TRBJ2-7
V gene: TRBV29-1
clone size: few

CDR3 DNA: TGTGCCAGCAGTGGGGGGACAGGGGCTCAAGCTTTCTTT
CDR3 protein: CASSGGTGAQAFF
D gene: TRBD1
J gene: TRBJ1-1
V gene: TRBV25-1
clone size: -

CDR3 DNA: TGTGCCAGCAGTTCCCTAAGGGACAGCAGCTCCTACGAGCAGTACTTC
CDR3 protein: CASSSLRDSSSYEQYF
D gene: TRBD1
J gene: TRBJ2-7
V gene: TRBV28
clone size: -

CDR3 DNA: TGTGCCAGCAGGACAGACAGAAACTATGGCTACACCTTC
CDR3 protein: CASRTDRNYGYTF
D gene: -
J gene: TRBJ1-2
V gene: TRBV2
clone size: once

CDR3 DNA: TGTGCCAGCAGCTCGACAGGGCCCAGGAACAATCAGCCCCAGCATTTT
CDR3 protein: CASSSTGPRNNQPQHF
D gene: TRBD1
J gene: TRBJ1-5
V gene: TRBV7-2
clone size: -

CDR3 DNA: TGCAGCGCCAAAGGCTTCCGAGGGATTAATGAAAAACTGTTTTTT
CDR3 protein: CSAKGFRGINEKLFF
D gene: -
J gene: TRBJ1-4
V gene: TRBV29-1
clone size: few

CDR3 DNA: TGTGCCAGCAGCTTTCACAGGCAAGAGACCCAGTACTTC
CDR3 protein: CASSFHRQETQYF
D gene: -
J gene: TRBJ2-5
V gene: TRBV7-2
clone size: -